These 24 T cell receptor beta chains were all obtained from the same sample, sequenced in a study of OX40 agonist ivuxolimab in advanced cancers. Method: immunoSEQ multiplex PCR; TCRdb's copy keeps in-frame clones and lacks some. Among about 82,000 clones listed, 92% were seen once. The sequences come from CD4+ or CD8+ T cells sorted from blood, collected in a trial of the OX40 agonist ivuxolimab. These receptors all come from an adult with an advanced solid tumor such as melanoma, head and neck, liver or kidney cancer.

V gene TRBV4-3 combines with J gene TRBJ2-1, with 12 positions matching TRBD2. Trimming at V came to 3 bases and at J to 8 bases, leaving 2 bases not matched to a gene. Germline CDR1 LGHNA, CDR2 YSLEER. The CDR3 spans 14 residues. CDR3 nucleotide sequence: TGCGCCAGCAGCCACCTAGCGGGGGGGCATGAGCAGTTCTTC. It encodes CASSHLAGGHEQFF.

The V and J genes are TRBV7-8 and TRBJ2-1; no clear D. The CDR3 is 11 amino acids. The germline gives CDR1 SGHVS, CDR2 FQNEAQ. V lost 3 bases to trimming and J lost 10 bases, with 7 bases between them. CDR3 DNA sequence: TGTGCCAGCAGCTTCCCGTCAGAGCAGTTCTTC. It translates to CASSFPSEQFF.

CDR3 residues: CASSVWGTTQETQYF. The CDR3 nucleotides read TGTGCCAGCAGCGTATGGGGGACTACTCAAGAGACCCAGTACTTC. The chain uses TRBV9 and TRBJ2-5; 7 bases agree with TRBD2. Germline CDR1 is SGDLS and CDR2 is YYNGEE. The V and J ends lost 1 base and 2 bases, in that order; junction bases with no gene match: 5. The CDR3 consists of 15 residues.

The CDR3 protein is CAISDWAGREETQYF. Written as DNA, the CDR3 is TGTGCCATCAGTGATTGGGCAGGCCGAGAAGAGACCCAGTACTTC. V usage is TRBV10-3 and J usage is TRBJ2-5; D gene unclear. The CDR3 covers 15 residues. V lost 3 bases and J 3 bases, leaving 14 bases between the germline ends. Germline assignment: CDR1 ENHRY and CDR2 SYGVKD.

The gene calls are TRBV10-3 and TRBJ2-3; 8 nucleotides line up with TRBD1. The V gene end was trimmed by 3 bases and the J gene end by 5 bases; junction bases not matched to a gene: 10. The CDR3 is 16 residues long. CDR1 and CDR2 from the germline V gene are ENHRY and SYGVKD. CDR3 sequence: CAISDPPGGHGDTQYF. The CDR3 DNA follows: TGTGCCATCAGTGACCCTCCAGGGGGCCACGGAGATACGCAGTATTTT.

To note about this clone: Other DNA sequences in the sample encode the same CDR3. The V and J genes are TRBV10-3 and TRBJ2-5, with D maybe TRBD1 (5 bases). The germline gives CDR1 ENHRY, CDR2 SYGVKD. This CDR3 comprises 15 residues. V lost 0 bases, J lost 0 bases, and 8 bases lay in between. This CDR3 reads CAISESTEYQETQYF. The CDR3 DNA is TGTGCCATCAGTGAGTCGACAGAATACCAAGAGACCCAGTACTTC.

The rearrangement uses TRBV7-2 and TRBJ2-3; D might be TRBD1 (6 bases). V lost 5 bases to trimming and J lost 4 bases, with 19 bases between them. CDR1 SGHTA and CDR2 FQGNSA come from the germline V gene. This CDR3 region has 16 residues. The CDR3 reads CASSQPGAPPADTQYF. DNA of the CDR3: TGTGCCAGCAGCCAACCAGGGGCCCCCCCGGCAGATACGCAGTATTTT.

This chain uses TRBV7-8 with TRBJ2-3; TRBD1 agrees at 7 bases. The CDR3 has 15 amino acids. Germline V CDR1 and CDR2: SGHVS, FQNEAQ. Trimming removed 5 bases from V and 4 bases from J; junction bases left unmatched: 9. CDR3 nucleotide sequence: TGTGCCAGCAGCCCTACAGGGGTCTTGGCAGATACGCAGTATTTT. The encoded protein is CASSPTGVLADTQYF.

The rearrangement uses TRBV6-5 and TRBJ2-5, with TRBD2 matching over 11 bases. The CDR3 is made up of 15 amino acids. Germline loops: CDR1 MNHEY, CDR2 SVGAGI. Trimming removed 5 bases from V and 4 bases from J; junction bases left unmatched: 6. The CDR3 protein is CASSPLAGDGETQYF. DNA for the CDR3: TGTGCCAGCAGTCCACTAGCGGGGGATGGAGAGACCCAGTACTTC.

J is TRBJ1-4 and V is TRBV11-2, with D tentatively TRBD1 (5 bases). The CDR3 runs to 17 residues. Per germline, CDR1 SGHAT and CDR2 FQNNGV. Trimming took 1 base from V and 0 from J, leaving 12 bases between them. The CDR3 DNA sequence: TGTGCCAGCAGCTTAGGGGCCACGGGGCCAACTAATGAAAAACTGTTTTTT. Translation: CASSLGATGPTNEKLFF.

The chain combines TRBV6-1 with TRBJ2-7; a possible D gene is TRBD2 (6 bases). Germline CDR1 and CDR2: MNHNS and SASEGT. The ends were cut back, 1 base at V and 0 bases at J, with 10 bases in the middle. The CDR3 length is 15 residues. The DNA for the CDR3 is TGTGCCAGCAGTGAAGTACGGGGGAGCTCCTACGAGCAGTACTTC. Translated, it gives CASSEVRGSSYEQYF.

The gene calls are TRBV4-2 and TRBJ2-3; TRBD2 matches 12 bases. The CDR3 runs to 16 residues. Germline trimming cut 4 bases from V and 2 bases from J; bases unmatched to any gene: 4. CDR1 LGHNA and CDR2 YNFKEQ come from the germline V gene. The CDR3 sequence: CASSLPSGGDTDTQYF. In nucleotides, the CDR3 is TGTGCCAGCAGCCTTCCTAGCGGGGGGGACACAGATACGCAGTATTTT.

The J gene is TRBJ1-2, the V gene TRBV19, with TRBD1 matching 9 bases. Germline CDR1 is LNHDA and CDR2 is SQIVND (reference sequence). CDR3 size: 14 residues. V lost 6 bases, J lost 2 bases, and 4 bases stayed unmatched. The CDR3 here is CASRWGQGNYGYTF. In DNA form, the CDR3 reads TGTGCCAGTAGATGGGGACAGGGCAACTATGGCTACACCTTC.

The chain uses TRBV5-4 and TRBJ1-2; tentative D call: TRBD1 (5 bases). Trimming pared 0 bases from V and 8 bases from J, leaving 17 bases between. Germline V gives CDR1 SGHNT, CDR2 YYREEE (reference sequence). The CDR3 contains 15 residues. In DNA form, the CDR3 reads TGTGCCAGCAGCTTGGCCCCAGGGTTAGTAGACGGCTACACCTTC. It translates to CASSLAPGLVDGYTF. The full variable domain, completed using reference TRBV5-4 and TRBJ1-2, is ETGVTQSPTHLIKTRGQQVTLRCSSQSGHNTVSWYQQALGQGPQFIFQYYREEENGRGNFPPRFSGLQFPNYSSELNVNALELDDSALYLCASSLAPGLVDGYTFGSGTRLTVV.

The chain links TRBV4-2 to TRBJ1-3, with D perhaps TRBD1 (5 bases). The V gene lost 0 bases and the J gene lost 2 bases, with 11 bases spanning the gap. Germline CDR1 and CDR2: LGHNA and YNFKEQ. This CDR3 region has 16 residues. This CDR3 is CASSQDRGYPGNTIYF. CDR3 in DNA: TGTGCCAGCAGCCAAGATCGGGGGTACCCTGGAAACACCATATATTTT.

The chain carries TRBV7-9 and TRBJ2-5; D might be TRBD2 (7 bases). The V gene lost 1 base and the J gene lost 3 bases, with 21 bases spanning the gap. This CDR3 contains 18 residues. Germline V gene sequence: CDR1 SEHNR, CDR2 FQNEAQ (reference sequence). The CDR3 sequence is CASSLVVTGRASEETQYF. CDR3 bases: TGTGCCAGCAGCTTAGTGGTTACAGGGAGGGCATCTGAAGAGACCCAGTACTTC.

The CDR3 coding sequence is TGTGCCAGTAGTACCCTCCAGGGCTGGAGCTCTGATGAGCAGTTCTTC. This codes for CASSTLQGWSSDEQFF. The J gene is TRBJ2-1, the V gene TRBV19; maybe TRBD1 (5 bases). This CDR3 has 16 amino acids. Trimming left V 4 bases short and J 8 bases short, with 21 bases between. The V gene's germline CDR1 is LNHDA and CDR2 SQIVND (reference sequence).

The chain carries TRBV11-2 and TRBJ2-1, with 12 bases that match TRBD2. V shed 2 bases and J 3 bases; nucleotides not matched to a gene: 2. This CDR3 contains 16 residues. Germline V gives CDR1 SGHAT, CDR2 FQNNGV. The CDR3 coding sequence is TGTGCCAGCAGCTTACTAGCGGGGGGGGGCTACAATGAGCAGTTCTTC. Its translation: CASSLLAGGGYNEQFF.

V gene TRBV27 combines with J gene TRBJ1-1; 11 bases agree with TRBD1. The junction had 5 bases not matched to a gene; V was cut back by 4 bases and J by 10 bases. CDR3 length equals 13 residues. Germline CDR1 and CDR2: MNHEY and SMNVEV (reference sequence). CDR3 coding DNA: TGTGCCAGCAGTTGGACAGGGGGCCCTGGAGCTTTCTTT. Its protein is CASSWTGGPGAFF.

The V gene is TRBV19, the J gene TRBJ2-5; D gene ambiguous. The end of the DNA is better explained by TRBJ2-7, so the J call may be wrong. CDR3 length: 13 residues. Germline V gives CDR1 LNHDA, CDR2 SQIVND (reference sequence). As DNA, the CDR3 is TGTGCCAGTAGTTGGGGAACTGTCTACGAGCAGTACTTC. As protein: CASSWGTVYEQYF.

CDR3 amino acids: CASSALRSGGENIQYF. CDR3 DNA: TGTGCCAGCAGCGCACTTCGGTCGGGGGGGGAAAACATTCAGTACTTC. The chain uses TRBV5-4 and TRBJ2-4; 8 positions agree with TRBD2. Germline trimming cut 4 bases from V and 5 bases from J; bases unmatched to any gene: 11. The CDR3 runs 16 residues. Germline V CDR1 and CDR2: SGHNT, YYREEE (reference sequence).

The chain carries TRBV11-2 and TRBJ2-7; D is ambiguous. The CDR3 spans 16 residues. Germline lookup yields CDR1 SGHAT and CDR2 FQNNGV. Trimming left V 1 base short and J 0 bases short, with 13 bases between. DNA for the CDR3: TGTGCCAGCAGCTTAGCGGTGACCATCCCCTCCTACGAGCAGTACTTC. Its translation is CASSLAVTIPSYEQYF.

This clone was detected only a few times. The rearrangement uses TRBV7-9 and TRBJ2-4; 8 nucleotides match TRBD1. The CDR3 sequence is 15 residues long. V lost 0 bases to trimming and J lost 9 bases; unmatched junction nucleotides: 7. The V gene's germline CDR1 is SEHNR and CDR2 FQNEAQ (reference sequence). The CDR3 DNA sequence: TGTGCCAGCAGCTTAGCGACAGGGGAGGCAAGCATTCAGTACTTC. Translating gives CASSLATGEASIQYF.

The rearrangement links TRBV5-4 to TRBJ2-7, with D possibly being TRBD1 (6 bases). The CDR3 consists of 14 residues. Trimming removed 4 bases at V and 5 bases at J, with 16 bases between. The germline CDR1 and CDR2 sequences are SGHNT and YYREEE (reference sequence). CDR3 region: CASSPRGPADEQYF. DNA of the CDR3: TGTGCCAGCAGCCCCAGGGGTCCGGCTGACGAGCAGTACTTC.